This T cell receptor (beta chain) is from a study of T cell responses to AZD1222 COVID-19 vaccine. The repertoire was sequenced with immunoSEQ multiplex PCR; TCRdb's copy has only in-frame clones and lacks some. The table lists 150,000 or so clones, around 90% of them singletons. This clone was counted once. The length of the CDR3 is 15 residues. Trimming removed 4 bases from V and 5 bases from J, with 18 bases in between. Germline lookup yields CDR1 LGHDT and CDR2 YNNKEL (reference sequence). Sequenced material: peripheral blood, taken on day 0 of AZD1222 vaccination. This rearrangement joins TRBV3-1 (or the pseudogene TRBV3-2) to TRBJ2-7; D may correspond to TRBD1 or TRBD2 (5 bases each). The receptor was derived from an adult in good health. This chain's CDR3 is CASSLHPGARHEQYF. The CDR3 nucleotides read TGTGCCAGCAGCCTGCATCCCGGGGCAAGGCACGAGCAGTACTTC.